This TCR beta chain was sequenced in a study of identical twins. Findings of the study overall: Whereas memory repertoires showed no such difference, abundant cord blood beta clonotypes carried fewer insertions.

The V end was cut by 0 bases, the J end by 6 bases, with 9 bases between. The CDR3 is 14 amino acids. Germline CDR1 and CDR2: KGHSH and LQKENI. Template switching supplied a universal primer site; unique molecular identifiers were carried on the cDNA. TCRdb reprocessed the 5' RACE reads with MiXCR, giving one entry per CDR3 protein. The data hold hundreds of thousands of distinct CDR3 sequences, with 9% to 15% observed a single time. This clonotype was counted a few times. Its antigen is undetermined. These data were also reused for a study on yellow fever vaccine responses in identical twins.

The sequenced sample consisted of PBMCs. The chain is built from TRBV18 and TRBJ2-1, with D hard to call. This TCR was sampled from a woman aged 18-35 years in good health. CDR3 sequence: CASSPPPTPNEQFF. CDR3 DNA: TGTGCCAGCTCACCACCACCAACCCCCAATGAGCAGTTCTTC.